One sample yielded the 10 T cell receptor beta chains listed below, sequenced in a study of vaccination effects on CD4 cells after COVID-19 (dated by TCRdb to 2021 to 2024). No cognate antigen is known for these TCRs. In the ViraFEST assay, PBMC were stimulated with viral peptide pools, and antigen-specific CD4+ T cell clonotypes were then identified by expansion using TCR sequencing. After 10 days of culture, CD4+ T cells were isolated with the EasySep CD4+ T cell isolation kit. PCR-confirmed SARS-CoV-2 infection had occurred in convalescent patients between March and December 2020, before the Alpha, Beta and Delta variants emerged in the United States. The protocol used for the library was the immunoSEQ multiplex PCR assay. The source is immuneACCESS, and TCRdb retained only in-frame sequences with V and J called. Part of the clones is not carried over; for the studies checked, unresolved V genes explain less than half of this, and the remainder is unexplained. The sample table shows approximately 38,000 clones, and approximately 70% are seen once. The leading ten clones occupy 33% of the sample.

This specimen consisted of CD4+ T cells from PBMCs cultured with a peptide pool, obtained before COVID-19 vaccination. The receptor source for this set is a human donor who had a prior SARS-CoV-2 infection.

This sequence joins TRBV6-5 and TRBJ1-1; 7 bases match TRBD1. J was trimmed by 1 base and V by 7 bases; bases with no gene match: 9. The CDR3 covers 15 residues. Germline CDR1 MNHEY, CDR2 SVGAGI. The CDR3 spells CASKIGQDRNTEAFF. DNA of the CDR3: TGTGCCAGCAAAATCGGACAGGACAGGAACACTGAAGCTTTCTTT.

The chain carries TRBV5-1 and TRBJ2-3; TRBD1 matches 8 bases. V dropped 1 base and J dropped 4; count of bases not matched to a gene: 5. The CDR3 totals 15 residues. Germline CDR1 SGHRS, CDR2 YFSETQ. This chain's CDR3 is CASSLSLQGADTQYF. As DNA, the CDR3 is TGCGCCAGCAGCTTGAGTTTACAGGGGGCAGATACGCAGTATTTT.

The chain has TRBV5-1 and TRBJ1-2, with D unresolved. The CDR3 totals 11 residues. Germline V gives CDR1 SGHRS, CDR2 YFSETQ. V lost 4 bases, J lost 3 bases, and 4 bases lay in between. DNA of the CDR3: TGCGCCAGCAGCCGGGACTATGGCTACACCTTC. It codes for CASSRDYGYTF.

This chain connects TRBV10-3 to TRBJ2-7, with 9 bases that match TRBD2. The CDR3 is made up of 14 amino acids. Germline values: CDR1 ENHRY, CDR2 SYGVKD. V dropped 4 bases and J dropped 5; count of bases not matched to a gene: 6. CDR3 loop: CAISAGAGGDEQYF. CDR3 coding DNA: TGTGCCATCAGTGCGGGAGCGGGAGGTGACGAGCAGTACTTC.

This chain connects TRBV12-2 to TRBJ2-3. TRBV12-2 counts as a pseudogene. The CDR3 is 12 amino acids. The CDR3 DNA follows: TGTGCAAGTCGCCCTCACACAGATACGCAGTATTTT. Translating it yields CASRPHTDTQYF.

The CDR3 is CAWTRDRGYGYTF. The CDR3 DNA reads TGTGCCTGGACCCGGGACCGAGGCTATGGCTACACCTTC. V and J are TRBV30 and TRBJ1-2, with D possibly matching TRBD1 (5 bases). With 4 bases removed from V and 4 bases from J, the gap between germline ends came to 13 bases. The CDR3 totals 13 residues. Germline V gene data show CDR1 as GTSNPN and CDR2 as SVGIG (reference sequence).

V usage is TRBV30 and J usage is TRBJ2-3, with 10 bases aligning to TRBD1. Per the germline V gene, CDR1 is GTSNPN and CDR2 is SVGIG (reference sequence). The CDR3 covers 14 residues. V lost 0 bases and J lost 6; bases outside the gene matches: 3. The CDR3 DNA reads TGTGCCTGGAGTGTCGGGACAGGGGATGATACGCAGTATTTT. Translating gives CAWSVGTGDDTQYF.

As DNA, the CDR3 is TGTGCCAGCAGCTTAGGGCTAGCGGGAGGGGTGGAGACCCAGTACTTC. Translating gives CASSLGLAGGVETQYF. The chain links TRBV11-2 to TRBJ2-5; the match to TRBD2 covers 12 bases. CDR1 is SGHAT, CDR2 FQNNGV, per germline. V shed 1 base and J 5 bases; nucleotides not matched to a gene: 5. CDR3 length equals 16 residues.

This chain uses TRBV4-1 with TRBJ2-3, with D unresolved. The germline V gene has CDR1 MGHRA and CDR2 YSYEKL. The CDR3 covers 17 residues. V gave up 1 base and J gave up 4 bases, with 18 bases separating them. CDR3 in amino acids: CASSQVGRSVFPDTQYF. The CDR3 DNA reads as TGCGCCAGCAGCCAAGTTGGCAGGAGCGTGTTCCCAGATACGCAGTATTTT.

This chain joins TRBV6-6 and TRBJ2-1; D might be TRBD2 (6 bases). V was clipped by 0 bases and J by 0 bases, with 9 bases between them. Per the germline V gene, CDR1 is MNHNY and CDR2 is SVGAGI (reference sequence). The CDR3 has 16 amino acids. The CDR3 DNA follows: TGTGCCAGCAGTTACTCTAGCGGCAGCTCCTACAATGAGCAGTTCTTC. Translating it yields CASSYSSGSSYNEQFF.